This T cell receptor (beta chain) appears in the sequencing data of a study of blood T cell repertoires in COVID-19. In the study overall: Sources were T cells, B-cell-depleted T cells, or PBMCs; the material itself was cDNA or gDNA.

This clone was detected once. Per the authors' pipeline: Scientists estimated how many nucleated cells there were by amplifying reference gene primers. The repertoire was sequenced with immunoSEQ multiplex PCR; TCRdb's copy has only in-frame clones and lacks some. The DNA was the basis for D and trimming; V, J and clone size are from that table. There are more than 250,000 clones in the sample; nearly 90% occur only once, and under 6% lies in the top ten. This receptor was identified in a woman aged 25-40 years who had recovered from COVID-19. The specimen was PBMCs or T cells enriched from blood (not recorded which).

This CDR3 is CASMPWGGPENTIYF. CDR3 DNA: TGTGCCAGCATGCCCTGGGGGGGCCCCGAAAACACCATATATTTT. The gene calls are TRBV7-8 and TRBJ1-3, with D perhaps matching TRBD1 (6 bases). CDR3 length: 15 amino acids. The V end lost 7 bases, the J end lost 6 bases, and 19 bases lay between the germline ends. CDR1 and CDR2 (germline): SGHVS, FQNEAQ. Using reference TRBV7-8 and TRBJ1-3 for the parts outside the CDR3, the full variable domain is GAGVSQSPRYKVAKRGQDVALRCDPISGHVSLFWYQQALGQGPEFLTYFQNEAQLDKSGLPSDRFFAERPEGSVSTLKIQRTQQEDSAVYLCASMPWGGPENTIYFGEGSWLTVV.